The present TCR beta chain was sequenced within a study of blood T cells in healthy people across ages. To note about this clonotype: The CDR3 does not close with the conserved phenylalanine or tryptophan, likely indicating a read error. Because the CDR3's place on the DNA is in doubt, the DNA is left out and the CDR3 is given as listed by TCRdb.

The use of a sample-barcoded 5' primer and a J-beta primer mix characterized a second PCR of roughly 7 to 11 cycles. From the 5' RACE reads, TCRdb called clonotypes with MiXCR, one entry per CDR3 protein. The data contain hundreds of thousands of distinct CDR3 sequences, about 20% of them singletons. The CDR3 has 11 amino acids, counting both end residues. Germline CDR1 reads WSHSY; CDR2 reads SAAADI. This rearrangement joins TRBV10-2 to TRBJ2-5; TRBD2 is the table's D call, not checked against the DNA. This sequence originates from a man aged 70-80 years in good health. Sequenced material: blood. CDR3: CASSETSGFYV.